These 24 T cell receptor beta chains were all obtained from the same sample, sequenced in a study of Tregs in tolerant kidney transplant recipients. Profiling relied on immunoSEQ multiplex PCR, and the TCRdb table lists in-frame clones only, not all of them. The sample consists of approximately 98,000 clones, around 91% of them appearing once. Sequencing was performed on CD4+ T cells from blood, taken before the transplant. These receptors were obtained from a human donor who received a combined kidney and bone marrow transplant.

The chain has TRBV6-5 and TRBJ2-3, with D unclear. Germline V lookup: CDR1 MNHEY, CDR2 SVGAGI. This CDR3 is built from 13 residues. The germline V and J ends were trimmed by 4 bases and 10 bases, with 15 bases remaining between them. The CDR3 DNA sequence: TGTGCCAGCAGTTCCCCCTCGGTCCGGGCGCAGTATTTT. It encodes CASSSPSVRAQYF.

The chain couples TRBV4-1 to TRBJ2-2; D is unclear. V was shortened by 5 bases and J by 4 bases, with 8 bases between the two germline ends. CDR1 is MGHRA, CDR2 YSYEKL, per germline. This CDR3 region has 13 residues. The CDR3 spells CASSAFSTGELFF. The CDR3 region has the DNA TGCGCCAGCAGCGCATTTAGCACCGGGGAGCTGTTTTTT.

The gene calls are TRBV5-1 and TRBJ2-7; 14 nucleotides agree with TRBD2. V lost 2 bases and J lost 3; bases outside the gene matches: 10. The length of the CDR3 is 18 residues. Germline loops: CDR1 SGHRS, CDR2 YFSETQ. The CDR3 loop reads CASSFGTSGSVDHYEQYF. The CDR3 DNA reads as TGCGCCAGCAGCTTTGGGACTAGCGGGAGCGTGGACCACTACGAGCAGTACTTC.

The chain recombines TRBV6-4 with TRBJ1-2; 9 nucleotides match TRBD1. This CDR3 spans 15 amino acids. The V gene end was trimmed by 8 bases and the J gene end by 5 bases; junction bases not matched to a gene: 12. Germline assignment: CDR1 MRHNA and CDR2 SNTAGT. The CDR3 DNA follows: TGTGCCAGCTCCCCGGGCGGGACAGGGAGGTATGGCTACACCTTC. Its translation is CASSPGGTGRYGYTF.

The rearrangement uses TRBV27 and TRBJ2-3, with no clear D. CDR1 and CDR2 from the germline V gene are MNHEY and SMNVEV (reference sequence). Trimming left V 1 base short and J 5 bases short, with 7 bases between. The CDR3 sequence is 13 residues long. CDR3 sequence reads: CASSLLTGDTQYF. The CDR3 coding sequence is TGTGCCAGCAGTTTATTGACGGGAGATACGCAGTATTTT.

The V gene is TRBV5-6, the J gene TRBJ1-2, with 9 bases lining up with TRBD1. There are 15 residues in the CDR3. The germline V gene encodes CDR1 SGHDT and CDR2 YYEEEE. Trimming at V came to 3 bases and at J to 6 bases, leaving 9 bases not matched to a gene. The CDR3 DNA sequence: TGTGCCAGCAGCTCGGGACAGGGTAGAGAGGATGGCTACACCTTC. Its translation: CASSSGQGREDGYTF.

This sequence joins TRBV2 and TRBJ2-1; TRBD1 is a possible D gene (5 bases). The CDR3 is 11 amino acids. Germline V gene lookup returns CDR1 SNHLY and CDR2 FYNNEI. V lost 6 bases and J lost 7, with 7 bases in between. The CDR3 is CASSQGNEQFF. CDR3 coding DNA: TGTGCCAGCAGCCAGGGAAATGAGCAGTTCTTC. Using reference TRBV2 and TRBJ2-1 for the parts outside the CDR3, the full variable domain is EPEVTQTPSHQVTQMGQEVILRCVPISNHLYFYWYRQILGQKVEFLVSFYNNEISEKSEIFDDQFSVERPDGSNFTLKIRSTKLEDSAMYFCASSQGNEQFFGPGTRLTVL.

V is TRBV2 and J is TRBJ1-4, with 10 bases aligning to TRBD1. The germline gives CDR1 SNHLY, CDR2 FYNNEI. CDR3 length: 14 residues. Trimming cost V 4 bases and J 7 bases; bases outside gene matches: 3. The CDR3 region is CASSVDRGLEKLFF. DNA of the CDR3: TGTGCCAGCAGTGTCGACAGGGGGCTTGAAAAACTGTTTTTT.

The chain joins TRBV7-2 to TRBJ2-3; D may be TRBD2 (6 bases). CDR1 is SGHTA, CDR2 FQGNSA, per germline. V lost 5 bases and J lost 3, with 12 bases in between. The CDR3 length is 14 residues. CDR3 nucleotides: TGTGCCAGCAGCCCCAGCCGGGGGACAGATACGCAGTATTTT. It encodes CASSPSRGTDTQYF.

The genes are TRBV5-6 and TRBJ2-7; no clear D. This CDR3 is 14 amino acids long. V dropped 2 bases and J dropped 3 bases, with 12 bases sitting between them. Germline CDR1 SGHDT, CDR2 YYEEEE. This CDR3 is CASSFRQPGYEQYF. CDR3 nucleotide sequence: TGTGCCAGCAGCTTCCGGCAGCCGGGCTACGAGCAGTACTTC. Full variable domain (rest looked up from reference TRBV5-6 and TRBJ2-7): DAGVTQSPTHLIKTRGQQVTLRCSPKSGHDTVSWYQQALGQGPQFIFQYYEEEERQRGNFPDRFSGHQFPNYSSELNVNALLLGDSALYLCASSFRQPGYEQYFGPGTRLTVT.

This chain uses TRBV11-2 with TRBJ1-5; possible D gene TRBD1, 6 bases. CDR1 is SGHAT, CDR2 FQNNGV, per germline. Trimming took 1 base from V and 1 from J, leaving 11 bases between them. The CDR3 contains 16 residues. This CDR3 reads CASSLVAGASNQPQHF. DNA of the CDR3: TGTGCCAGCAGCTTAGTTGCAGGGGCGAGCAATCAGCCCCAGCATTTT.

The CDR3 protein is CASSPDSSNQPQHF. The CDR3 DNA follows: TGCGCCAGCAGCCCCGACAGTAGCAATCAGCCCCAGCATTTT. The rearrangement joins TRBV5-1 to TRBJ1-5; D is possibly TRBD1 (5 bases). There are 14 residues in the CDR3. V was shortened by 4 bases and J by 0 bases, with 8 bases between the two germline ends. The germline CDR1 and CDR2 sequences are SGHRS and YFSETQ.

The rearrangement links TRBV5-6 to TRBJ2-3; 8 nucleotides match TRBD1. There are 15 residues in the CDR3. The germline V gene has CDR1 SGHDT and CDR2 YYEEEE. The V gene end was trimmed by 4 bases and the J gene end by 5 bases; junction bases not matched to a gene: 9. The CDR3 spells CASSGLRGQQDTQYF. The CDR3 coding sequence is TGTGCCAGCAGCGGCCTCAGGGGGCAGCAAGATACGCAGTATTTT.

The count of this clone is one. The genes are TRBV28 and TRBJ1-4; 7 positions agree with TRBD1. Unmatched junction bases numbered 8, after V lost 6 bases and J lost 7 bases. The CDR3 covers 14 residues. In germline, CDR1 is MDHEN, CDR2 SYDVKM. The CDR3 region has the DNA TGTGCCAGCAGCCCCCAAGGGGGCGGTGAAAAACTGTTTTTT. Protein: CASSPQGGGEKLFF.

The chain's CDR3 is CASSEGGLAGTTQYF. In DNA form, the CDR3 reads TGTGCCAGCAGTGAAGGAGGACTAGCGGGAACTACGCAGTATTTT. The chain carries TRBV25-1 and TRBJ2-3, with 12 bases fitting TRBD2. The CDR3 contains 15 residues. Germline V CDR1 and CDR2: MGHDK, SYGVNS. With V trimmed by 2 bases and J by 8 bases, 5 bases remained unmatched.

V usage is TRBV19 and J usage is TRBJ2-5; perhaps TRBD2 as D (6 bases). CDR1 and CDR2 (germline): LNHDA, SQIVND (reference sequence). The V end lost 3 bases, the J end lost 3 bases, and 11 bases lay between the germline ends. CDR3 length: 14 amino acids. In nucleotides, the CDR3 is TGTGCCAGTAGTATGTGGGGGGAGAAAGAGACCCAGTACTTC. Protein: CASSMWGEKETQYF.

The chain is built from TRBV12-5 and TRBJ2-7; 7 bases line up with TRBD1. The CDR3 has 15 amino acids. The V and J ends lost 5 bases and 2 bases, in that order; junction bases with no gene match: 9. CDR1 and CDR2 (germline): LGHNT, FRNRAP. CDR3 coding DNA: TGTGCTAGTGGTCCACCGGGACAGCGACCCTACGAGCAGTACTTC. As protein: CASGPPGQRPYEQYF.

The CDR3 nucleotides are TGTGCCAGCAGCAAGGATCGGGCAGGGTACGAGCAGTACTTC. As protein: CASSKDRAGYEQYF. The chain recombines TRBV7-7 with TRBJ2-7; tentatively, D is TRBD1 (5 bases). V was trimmed by 5 bases and J by 4 bases, leaving 15 bases between them. Germline CDR1 reads SSHAT; CDR2 reads FNYEAQ (reference sequence). This CDR3 is built from 14 residues.

V is TRBV9 and J is TRBJ2-1, with a possible D match to TRBD2 (5 bases). The CDR3 runs to 15 residues. The V end lost 1 base, the J end lost 5 bases, and 13 bases lay between the germline ends. Germline V CDR1 and CDR2: SGDLS, YYNGEE. The CDR3 nucleotides read TGTGCCAGCAGCGTACAGAGGGAGTTACACAATGAGCAGTTCTTC. This gives the protein CASSVQRELHNEQFF.

A note on this clone: Compared with germline, one end of the junction differs, possibly owing to a read error. The J gene is TRBJ2-7, the V gene TRBV2; 10 bases align to TRBD2. Germline lookup yields CDR1 SNHLY and CDR2 FYNNEI. The CDR3 is made up of 14 amino acids. CDR3 protein: CASATLAGEGERYF. CDR3 coding DNA: TGTGCCAGCGCAACCCTAGCGGGAGAGGGCGAGCGGTACTTC.

V is TRBV6-1 and J is TRBJ1-3; TRBD1 agrees at 9 bases. This CDR3 has 15 residues. Germline lookup yields CDR1 MNHNS and CDR2 SASEGT. Unmatched junction bases numbered 5, after V lost 4 bases and J lost 4 bases. The CDR3 spells CASSVGGTGGNTIYF. CDR3 in DNA: TGTGCCAGCAGTGTCGGGGGGACAGGGGGAAACACCATATATTTT.

This rearrangement joins TRBV19 to TRBJ2-3, with 8 bases identical to TRBD2. The CDR3 runs 15 residues. The junction had 13 bases not matched to a gene; V was cut back by 7 bases and J by 7 bases. Germline V gene data show CDR1 as LNHDA and CDR2 as SQIVND (reference sequence). This CDR3 reads CASTQGGTSGYTQYF. The DNA for the CDR3 is TGTGCCAGTACCCAAGGGGGGACTAGTGGATATACGCAGTATTTT. Full variable domain (rest looked up from reference TRBV19 and TRBJ2-3): DGGITQSPKYLFRKEGQNVTLSCEQNLNHDAMYWYRQDPGQGLRLIYYSQIVNDFQKGDIAEGYSVSREKKESFPLTVTSAQKNPTAFYLCASTQGGTSGYTQYFGPGTRLTVL.

The CDR3 sequence: CASSVGTANSPLHF. The DNA of the CDR3 is TGTGCCAGCAGTGTGGGGACAGCGAATTCACCCCTCCACTTT. V is TRBV2 and J is TRBJ1-6, with 7 positions matching TRBD1. CDR1 and CDR2 from the germline V gene are SNHLY and FYNNEI. This CDR3 has 14 residues. Germline trimming cut 4 bases from V and 7 bases from J; bases unmatched to any gene: 4. Drawing the rest from reference TRBV2 and TRBJ1-6, the complete variable domain is EPEVTQTPSHQVTQMGQEVILRCVPISNHLYFYWYRQILGQKVEFLVSFYNNEISEKSEIFDDQFSVERPDGSNFTLKIRSTKLEDSAMYFCASSVGTANSPLHFGNGTRLTVT.

V and J are TRBV30 and TRBJ2-3, with 9 bases matching TRBD2. This CDR3 contains 15 residues. V gave up 1 base and J gave up 2 bases; unmatched junction bases: 4. Germline V gene lookup returns CDR1 GTSNPN and CDR2 SVGIG (reference sequence). CDR3 coding DNA: TGTGCCTGGAGTGAACTAGCGGGCATCACAGATACGCAGTATTTT. It is translated as CAWSELAGITDTQYF. Looking up the rest from reference TRBV30 and TRBJ2-3 gives the full variable domain: SQTIHQWPATLVQPVGSPLSLECTVEGTSNPNLYWYRQAAGRGLQLLFYSVGIGQISSEVPQNLSASRPQDRQFILSSKKLLLSDSGFYLCAWSELAGITDTQYFGPGTRLTVL.